This passage covers 17 T cell receptor beta chains from one sample sequenced in a study of PD-1 blockade in classical Hodgkin lymphoma. This table comes from immunoSEQ multiplex PCR, and its TCRdb copy is limited to in-frame clones, with some not included. The sample gives tens of thousands of clones, approximately 90% of which show up once; roughly 5.3% is in the top ten. Time point meaning: newly diagnosed, previously untreated cHL patient sample. The sequencing sample was made of peripheral blood mononuclear cells (PBMCs). All receptors come from a human donor with classical Hodgkin lymphoma.

V gene TRBV7-9 combines with J gene TRBJ1-1; 7 bases map to TRBD1. V dropped 4 bases and J dropped 1; count of bases not matched to a gene: 3. The CDR3 has 14 amino acids. Germline values: CDR1 SEHNR, CDR2 FQNEAQ (reference sequence). For the CDR3, the DNA is TGTGCCAGCAGCTCCAGGGGGGGGAACACTGAAGCTTTCTTT. Translation: CASSSRGGNTEAFF.

J is TRBJ2-1 and V is TRBV11-3; 11 nucleotides align to TRBD2. J gave up 7 bases and V 5 bases, and 7 bases lay outside the gene matches. Germline loops: CDR1 SGHNT, CDR2 YENEEA. The CDR3 sequence is 15 residues long. The CDR3 bases are TGTGCCAGCAGCGCCCTAGCGGGAGGTGTAAATGAGCAGTTCTTC. Translating it yields CASSALAGGVNEQFF.

This sequence joins TRBV25-1 and TRBJ2-7; 12 nucleotides align to TRBD1. There are 16 residues in the CDR3. Trimming at V came to 6 bases and at J to 4 bases, leaving 10 bases not matched to a gene. Germline V gene data show CDR1 as MGHDK and CDR2 as SYGVNS. CDR3 bases: TGTGCCAGCAGCCCGGCGGGACAGGGGGCCGATTACGAGCAGTACTTC. This translates into CASSPAGQGADYEQYF.

This chain joins TRBV18 and TRBJ2-7; D unresolved. The CDR3 has 15 residues. Trimming removed 6 bases from V and 1 base from J, with 16 bases in between. Germline V CDR1 and CDR2: KGHSH, LQKENI. CDR3 DNA sequence: TGTGCCAGCTCCCAAGCCGTCGGAAGATCCTACGAGCAGTACTTC. Its translation: CASSQAVGRSYEQYF.

The chain employs TRBV7-3 and TRBJ2-6; 16 nucleotides align to TRBD2. With V trimmed by 5 bases and J by 4 bases, 8 bases remained unmatched. This CDR3 region has 19 residues. Germline CDR1 SGHTA, CDR2 FQGTGA. The CDR3 DNA is TGTGCCAGCAGCCCCATGGGACTAGCGGGAGGGGACGGGGCCAACGTCCTGACTTTC. Amino acid sequence: CASSPMGLAGGDGANVLTF.

The chain couples TRBV7-8 to TRBJ2-7; D not resolved. V was shortened by 2 bases and J by 3 bases, with 5 bases between the two germline ends. The CDR3 covers 12 residues. The germline gives CDR1 SGHVS, CDR2 FQNEAQ. In DNA form, the CDR3 reads TGTGCCAGCAGCTTATTGGACTACGAGCAGTACTTC. Its protein product is CASSLLDYEQYF. Using reference TRBV7-8 and TRBJ2-7 for the parts outside the CDR3, the full variable domain is GAGVSQSPRYKVAKRGQDVALRCDPISGHVSLFWYQQALGQGPEFLTYFQNEAQLDKSGLPSDRFFAERPEGSVSTLKIQRTQQEDSAVYLCASSLLDYEQYFGPGTRLTVT.

The chain recombines TRBV5-1 with TRBJ2-3; TRBD2 might be the D (5 bases). Germline CDR1 and CDR2: SGHRS and YFSETQ. V shed 5 bases and J shed 6 bases, with 16 bases lying between them. The CDR3 is 14 amino acids. DNA for the CDR3: TGCGCCAGCAGATACGGACTCTCCTCGGATACGCAGTATTTT. The encoded protein is CASRYGLSSDTQYF.

V usage is TRBV14 and J usage is TRBJ2-1; 9 nucleotides match TRBD2. V was pared by 2 bases and J by 3 bases, with 5 bases of the junction left unmatched. The CDR3 is 16 residues long. Per germline, CDR1 SGHDN and CDR2 FVKESK. The CDR3 reads CASSQRVLAGYNEQFF. Written as DNA, the CDR3 is TGTGCCAGCAGCCAAAGGGTACTAGCGGGCTACAATGAGCAGTTCTTC.

This clone turned up a few times. The chain combines TRBV5-1 with TRBJ1-1; D unclear. Deletions cut 1 base from V and 4 bases from J, with 14 bases between. The CDR3 is made up of 15 amino acids. CDR1 is SGHRS, CDR2 YFSETQ, per germline. CDR3 residues: CASSLTASPTTEAFF. The CDR3 nucleotides are TGCGCCAGCAGCTTGACAGCCTCCCCGACCACTGAAGCTTTCTTT. Full variable domain (outside the CDR3, taken from reference TRBV5-1 and TRBJ1-1): KAGVTQTPRYLIKTRGQQVTLSCSPISGHRSVSWYQQTPGQGLQFLFEYFSETQRNKGNFPGRFSGRQFSNSRSEMNVSTLELGDSALYLCASSLTASPTTEAFFGQGTRLTVV.

The chain combines TRBV6-4 with TRBJ1-1; D may be TRBD1 (5 bases). The CDR3 spans 13 residues. The V gene's germline CDR1 is MRHNA and CDR2 SNTAGT. Trimming removed 8 bases from V and 1 base from J, with 11 bases in between. In nucleotides, the CDR3 is TGTGCCAGCTCATTTGACAGGAACACTGAAGCTTTCTTT. Translated: CASSFDRNTEAFF.

The V call is TRBV4-1, the J call TRBJ2-1, with unresolved D. The V gene's germline CDR1 is MGHRA and CDR2 YSYEKL. Trimming took 4 bases from V and 5 from J, leaving 9 bases between them. The CDR3 has 13 amino acids. The CDR3 DNA reads as TGCGCCAGCAGCCTCGCCTTAAACAATGAGCAGTTCTTC. Translating it yields CASSLALNNEQFF.

This chain links TRBV28 with TRBJ1-1; D unclear. The CDR3 consists of 13 residues. Germline V lookup: CDR1 MDHEN, CDR2 SYDVKM. V dropped 8 bases and J dropped 0 bases, with 10 bases sitting between them. The CDR3 spells CASLNELNTEAFF. The CDR3 coding sequence is TGTGCCAGCCTTAACGAGTTGAACACTGAAGCTTTCTTT.

The sample holds one count of this clone. The chain is built from TRBV7-8 and TRBJ2-2, with 7 bases that match TRBD2. Germline loops: CDR1 SGHVS, CDR2 FQNEAQ. With V trimmed by 8 bases and J by 4 bases, 10 bases remained unmatched. The CDR3 consists of 15 residues. The CDR3 region has the DNA TGTGCCAGCGGTTCTCTAGCGGCGGGCACCGGGGAGCTGTTTTTT. It translates to CASGSLAAGTGELFF.

This chain joins TRBV6-4 and TRBJ1-1; D gene ambiguous. Trimming took 7 bases from V and 5 from J, leaving 17 bases between them. This CDR3 has 14 residues. The germline CDR1 and CDR2 sequences are MRHNA and SNTAGT. In nucleotides, the CDR3 is TGTGCCAGCACCCCTTCGCCCGGGAATACTGAAGCTTTCTTT. Protein product: CASTPSPGNTEAFF.

V is TRBV6-5 and J is TRBJ2-1, with TRBD2 matching 7 bases. Looked up from germline, CDR1 is MNHEY and CDR2 is SVGAGI. The CDR3 runs 14 residues. The V and J ends lost 6 bases and 7 bases, in that order; junction bases with no gene match: 9. CDR3 in DNA: TGTGCCAGCAGCTGGGGACTAAGTACGAATGAGCAGTTCTTC. Protein product: CASSWGLSTNEQFF.

This clone was seen only once. This chain links TRBV28 with TRBJ1-3; the D gene is possibly TRBD1 (6 bases). With 5 bases removed from V and 9 bases from J, the gap between germline ends came to 17 bases. The CDR3 consists of 14 residues. Germline lookup yields CDR1 MDHEN and CDR2 SYDVKM. In DNA, the CDR3 is TGTGCCAGCAGTCTCCCGCGGGGGGCGAGCACCATATATTTT. Its protein product is CASSLPRGASTIYF.

The chain uses TRBV6-4 and TRBJ2-1; D gene ambiguous. V lost 3 bases and J lost 7, with 13 bases in between. CDR1 is MRHNA, CDR2 SNTAGT, per germline. This CDR3 is 14 amino acids long. DNA of the CDR3: TGTGCCAGCAGTGAACAGATTGGTTGGAATGAGCAGTTCTTC. Translated: CASSEQIGWNEQFF.